These 15 T cell receptor beta chains were all obtained from the same sample, sequenced in a study of T cell repertoires in cytomegalovirus infection. Via MiXCR, TCRdb re-called the reads, giving one row per CDR3 protein. The sample holds hundreds of thousands of distinct CDR3 sequences, roughly 33% seen once. The antigens for these receptors are not known. This specimen consisted of cultured PBMCs, obtained from culture after CMV antigen stimulation. The receptors here all came from a human donor in good health (CMV status not recorded). Some clones in this sample may be carry-over from other donors' samples.

This clonotype was detected only a few times. The V gene is TRBV15, the J gene TRBJ1-2, with D hard to call. The CDR3 totals 15 residues. Germline assignment: CDR1 LNHNV and CDR2 YYDKDF (reference sequence). V was clipped by 2 bases and J by 2 bases, with 12 bases between them. The CDR3 protein is CATSRPAKDNYGYTF. DNA for the CDR3: TGTGCCACCAGCAGACCTGCCAAGGACAACTATGGCTACACCTTC.

V gene TRBV12-3 or TRBV12-4 combines with J gene TRBJ1-4, with D unresolved. This CDR3 comprises 11 residues. V was shortened by 2 bases and J by 8 bases, with 3 bases between the two germline ends. CDR3 in amino acids: CASSLKEKLFF. CDR3 bases: TGTGCCAGCAGTTTAAAAGAAAAACTGTTTTTT.

The V call is TRBV5-4, the J call TRBJ2-7; the D is unclear. V was cut by 0 bases and J by 0 bases, with 7 bases left in between. The CDR3 contains 14 residues. From germline, CDR1 is SGHNT and CDR2 YYREEE (reference sequence). The DNA for the CDR3 is TGTGCCAGCAGCTTGGGACCACCCTCCTACGAGCAGTACTTC. Protein: CASSLGPPSYEQYF.

In its sample, this clonotype was seen a few times. This chain joins TRBV6-2 or TRBV6-3 and TRBJ2-1; D remains unclear. Trimming left V 2 bases short and J 9 bases short, with 20 bases between. Germline V gives CDR1 MNHEY, CDR2 SVGEGT. The CDR3 has 16 residues. Written as DNA, the CDR3 is TGTGCCAGCAGTTACACCTTGTGGGCCCCCCATCCTGAGCAGTTCTTC. It yields the protein CASSYTLWAPHPEQFF.

This clonotype appeared once. The gene calls are TRBV5-4 and TRBJ2-3; tentatively, D is TRBD1 (6 bases). Germline V gives CDR1 SGHNT, CDR2 YYREEE (reference sequence). The V gene lost 4 bases and the J gene lost 4 bases, with 13 bases spanning the gap. The CDR3 has 14 residues. In nucleotides, the CDR3 is TGTGCCAGCAGCCCAATCCAGGGGCCAGATACGCAGTATTTT. Encoded protein: CASSPIQGPDTQYF.

The table lists this clonotype with many counts. V gene TRBV7-8 combines with J gene TRBJ2-1, with a possible D match to TRBD2 (5 bases). Per the germline V gene, CDR1 is SGHVS and CDR2 is FQNEAQ. The CDR3 is 12 residues long. The V end was cut by 5 bases, the J end by 7 bases, with 9 bases between. CDR3 in DNA: TGTGCCAGCAGCCCCCCGGGGAATGAGCAGTTCTTC. The encoded protein is CASSPPGNEQFF.

The rearrangement joins TRBV5-1 to TRBJ2-3; no reliable D call. Deletions cut 1 base from V and 3 bases from J, with 18 bases between. The V gene's germline CDR1 is SGHRS and CDR2 YFSETQ. The CDR3 runs to 17 residues. In nucleotides, the CDR3 is TGCGCCAGCAGCTTGTTATCGGATAGTGGTGCGACAGATACGCAGTATTTT. It specifies CASSLLSDSGATDTQYF.

V and J are TRBV19 and TRBJ2-1; D not certain. This CDR3 has 11 amino acids. V was shortened by 3 bases and J by 10 bases, with 7 bases between the two germline ends. CDR1 LNHDA and CDR2 SQIVND come from the germline V gene (reference sequence). CDR3: CASSISIEQFF. CDR3 coding DNA: TGTGCCAGTAGTATTAGCATAGAGCAGTTCTTC.

This clonotype was picked up a small number of times. The CDR3: CASSLRTGEGSYEQYF. CDR3 bases: TGTGCCAGCAGCTTAAGGACCGGAGAAGGCTCCTACGAGCAGTACTTC. This chain links TRBV7-2 with TRBJ2-7, with D unresolved. The CDR3 totals 16 residues. CDR1 is SGHTA, CDR2 FQGNSA, per germline. Trimming shortened V by 2 bases and J by 0 bases, and 14 bases separated the two germline ends. The variable domain in full, completed from reference TRBV7-2 and TRBJ2-7, reads GAGVSQSPSNKVTEKGKDVELRCDPISGHTALYWYRQSLGQGLEFLIYFQGNSAPDKSGLPSDRFSAERTGGSVSTLTIQRTQQEDSAVYLCASSLRTGEGSYEQYFGPGTRLTVT.

The V gene is TRBV6-2 or TRBV6-3, the J gene TRBJ2-7, with TRBD2 matching 8 bases. The CDR3 runs to 15 residues. Unmatched junction bases numbered 7, after V lost 4 bases and J lost 2 bases. Germline V gene sequence: CDR1 MNHEY, CDR2 SVGEGT. CDR3 in amino acids: CASSFAGLGTYEQYF. In nucleotides, the CDR3 is TGTGCCAGCAGTTTTGCGGGACTAGGGACCTACGAGCAGTACTTC.

The chain carries TRBV6-1 and TRBJ2-7, with D possibly matching TRBD1 (6 bases). Trimming pared 6 bases from V and 1 base from J, leaving 10 bases between. This CDR3 region has 13 residues. Germline lookup yields CDR1 MNHNS and CDR2 SASEGT. The CDR3, as DNA: TGTGCCAGCAGCCCAGGGGAGTCCTACGAGCAGTACTTC. Protein: CASSPGESYEQYF.

This sequence joins TRBV6-2 or TRBV6-3 and TRBJ2-3, with D maybe TRBD2 (6 bases). The length of the CDR3 is 14 residues. Germline CDR1 MNHEY, CDR2 SVGEGT. Trimming cost V 4 bases and J 9 bases, with 17 bases left between them. CDR3 sequence reads: CASSWTTIVGTQYF. The CDR3 DNA reads as TGTGCCAGCAGTTGGACTACCATTGTCGGCACGCAGTATTTT.

V usage is TRBV2 and J usage is TRBJ1-5; D is possibly TRBD1 (5 bases). This CDR3 has 15 residues. V was pared by 6 bases and J by 7 bases, with 19 bases between. Germline V gives CDR1 SNHLY, CDR2 FYNNEI. DNA for the CDR3: TGTGCCAGCAGCAGGGACCGTGGGATAATACAGCCCCAGCATTTT. This encodes CASSRDRGIIQPQHF.

This clonotype was observed a few times. This may stem from a read error, because a much larger clone lies one nucleotide away. V is TRBV7-9 and J is TRBJ1-5; maybe TRBD1 (5 bases). Germline V gene data show CDR1 as SEHNR and CDR2 as FQNEAQ (reference sequence). This CDR3 region has 13 residues. V was cut by 3 bases and J by 3 bases, with 6 bases left in between. In DNA, the CDR3 is TGTGCCAGCAGCTTTGGGACCAATCAGCCCCAGCATTTT. Translation: CASSFGTNQPQHF.

This clonotype was detected a few times. The chain recombines TRBV7-2 with TRBJ1-1; 9 bases are a match to TRBD1. Germline V gene sequence: CDR1 SGHTA, CDR2 FQGNSA. CDR3 length equals 15 residues. V lost 5 bases, J lost 1 base, and 5 bases stayed unmatched. The DNA for the CDR3 is TGTGCCAGCAGCAAACAGGGGGCGCCGAACACTGAAGCTTTCTTT. It translates to CASSKQGAPNTEAFF. The whole variable domain, filled in from reference TRBV7-2 and TRBJ1-1, reads GAGVSQSPSNKVTEKGKDVELRCDPISGHTALYWYRQSLGQGLEFLIYFQGNSAPDKSGLPSDRFSAERTGGSVSTLTIQRTQQEDSAVYLCASSKQGAPNTEAFFGQGTRLTVV.